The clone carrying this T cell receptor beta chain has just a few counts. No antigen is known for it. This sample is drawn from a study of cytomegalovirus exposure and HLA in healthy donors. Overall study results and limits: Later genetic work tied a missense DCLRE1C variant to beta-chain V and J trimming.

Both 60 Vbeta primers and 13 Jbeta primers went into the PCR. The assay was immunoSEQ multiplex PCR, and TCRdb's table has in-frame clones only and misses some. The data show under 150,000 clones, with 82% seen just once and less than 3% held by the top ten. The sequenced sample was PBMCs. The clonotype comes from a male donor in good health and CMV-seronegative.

CDR3 DNA: TGCAGCGTTGGCCGGGGGAGGTCAGAGACCCAGTACTTC. Its translation is CSVGRGRSETQYF. This chain links TRBV29-1 with TRBJ2-5, with D possibly being TRBD2 (6 bases). The CDR3 spans 13 residues. Trimming took off 4 bases at V and 4 bases at J, with 13 bases between the two ends. CDR1 and CDR2 (germline): SQVTM, ANQGSEA.